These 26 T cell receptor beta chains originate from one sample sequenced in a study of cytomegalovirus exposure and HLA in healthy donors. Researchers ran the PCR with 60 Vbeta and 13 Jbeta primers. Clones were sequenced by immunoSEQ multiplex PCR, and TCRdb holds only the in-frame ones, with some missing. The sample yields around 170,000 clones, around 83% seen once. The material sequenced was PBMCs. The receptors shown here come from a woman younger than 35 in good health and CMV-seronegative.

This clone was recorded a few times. The CDR3 sequence is CASSLGAGTGLPEAFF. For the CDR3, the DNA is TGTGCCAGCAGCTTAGGGGCCGGGACAGGGCTCCCTGAAGCTTTCTTT. The chain is built from TRBV7-6 and TRBJ1-1; 9 bases match TRBD1. V was clipped by 1 base and J by 6 bases; unmatched bases: 9. The germline V gene encodes CDR1 SGHVS and CDR2 FNYEAQ. This CDR3 comprises 16 residues.

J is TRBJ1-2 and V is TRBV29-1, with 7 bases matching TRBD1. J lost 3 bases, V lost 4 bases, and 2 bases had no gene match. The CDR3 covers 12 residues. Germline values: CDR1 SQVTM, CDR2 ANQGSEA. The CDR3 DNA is TGCAGCGTTGGTCAGGGGGACTATGGCTACACCTTC. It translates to CSVGQGDYGYTF. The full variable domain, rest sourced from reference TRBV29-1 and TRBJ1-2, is SAVISQKPSRDICQRGTSLTIQCQVDSQVTMMFWYRQQPGQSLTLIATANQGSEATYESGFVIDKFPISRPNLTFSTLTVSNMSPEDSSIYLCSVGQGDYGYTFGSGTRLTVV.

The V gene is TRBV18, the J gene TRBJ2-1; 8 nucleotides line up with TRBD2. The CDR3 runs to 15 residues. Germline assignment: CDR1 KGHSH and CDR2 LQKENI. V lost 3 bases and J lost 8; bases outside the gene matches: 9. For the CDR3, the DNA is TGTGCCAGCTCACCTTCAGCGGGAGTGGTGGATGAGCAGTTCTTC. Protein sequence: CASSPSAGVVDEQFF. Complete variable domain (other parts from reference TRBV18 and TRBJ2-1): NAGVMQNPRHLVRRRGQEARLRCSPMKGHSHVYWYRQLPEEGLKFMVYLQKENIIDESGMPKERFSAEFPKEGPSILRIQQVVRGDSAAYFCASSPSAGVVDEQFFGPGTRLTVL.

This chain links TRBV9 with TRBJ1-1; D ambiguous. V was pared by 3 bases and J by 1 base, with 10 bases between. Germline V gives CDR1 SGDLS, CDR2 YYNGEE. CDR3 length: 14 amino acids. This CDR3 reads CASSATNSNTEAFF. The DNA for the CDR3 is TGTGCCAGCAGCGCCACAAATTCGAACACTGAAGCTTTCTTT.

The CDR3 sequence is CASSLLAGTAMNTEAFF. CDR3 coding DNA: TGTGCCAGCAGCTTGTTAGCCGGGACAGCGATGAACACTGAAGCTTTCTTT. The chain employs TRBV7-6 and TRBJ1-1; 7 bases are a match to TRBD1. The CDR3 has 17 residues. V shed 3 bases, J shed 0 bases, and the junction held 10 bases outside the gene matches. Germline loops: CDR1 SGHVS, CDR2 FNYEAQ.

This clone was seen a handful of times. The CDR3 protein is CASSGSSGPHGYTF. The CDR3, as DNA: TGTGCCAGCAGCGGGTCCTCAGGGCCCCATGGCTACACCTTC. The chain is built from TRBV9 and TRBJ1-2; TRBD1 might be the D (5 bases). V was cut by 3 bases and J by 6 bases, with 15 bases left in between. CDR1 SGDLS and CDR2 YYNGEE come from the germline V gene. The CDR3 spans 14 residues. The full variable domain, rest sourced from reference TRBV9 and TRBJ1-2, is DSGVTQTPKHLITATGQRVTLRCSPRSGDLSVYWYQQSLDQGLQFLIQYYNGEERAKGNILERFSAQQFPDLHSELNLSSLELGDSALYFCASSGSSGPHGYTFGSGTRLTVV.

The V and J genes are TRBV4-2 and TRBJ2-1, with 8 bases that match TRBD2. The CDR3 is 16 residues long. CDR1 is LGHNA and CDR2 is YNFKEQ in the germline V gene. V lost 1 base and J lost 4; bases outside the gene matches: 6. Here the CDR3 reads CASSQVGGTSYNEQFF. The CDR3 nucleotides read TGTGCCAGCAGCCAAGTCGGGGGGACTAGTTACAATGAGCAGTTCTTC.

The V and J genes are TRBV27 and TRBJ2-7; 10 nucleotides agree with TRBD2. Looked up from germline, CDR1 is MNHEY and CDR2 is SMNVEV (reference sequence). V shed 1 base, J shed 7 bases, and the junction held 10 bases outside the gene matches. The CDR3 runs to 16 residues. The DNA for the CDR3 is TGTGCCAGCAGTTTATGGCTAGCGGGAGCGGTACGGGAGCAGTACTTC. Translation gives CASSLWLAGAVREQYF.

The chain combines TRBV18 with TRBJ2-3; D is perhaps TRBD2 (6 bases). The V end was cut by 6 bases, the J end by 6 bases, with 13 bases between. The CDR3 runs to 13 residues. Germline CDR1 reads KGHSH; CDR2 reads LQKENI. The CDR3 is CASSPRLVDTQYF. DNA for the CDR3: TGTGCCAGCTCTCCGAGACTAGTTGATACGCAGTATTTT.

This chain's CDR3 is CAWMAHPSYEQYF. The CDR3 DNA sequence: TGTGCCTGGATGGCACATCCATCCTACGAGCAGTACTTC. The chain joins TRBV30 to TRBJ2-7; D unclear. The CDR3 has 13 amino acids. V lost 4 bases and J 1 base, leaving 11 bases between the germline ends. CDR1 and CDR2 from the germline V gene are GTSNPN and SVGIG (reference sequence). Using reference TRBV30 and TRBJ2-7 for the parts outside the CDR3, the full variable domain is SQTIHQWPATLVQPVGSPLSLECTVEGTSNPNLYWYRQAAGRGLQLLFYSVGIGQISSEVPQNLSASRPQDRQFILSSKKLLLSDSGFYLCAWMAHPSYEQYFGPGTRLTVT.

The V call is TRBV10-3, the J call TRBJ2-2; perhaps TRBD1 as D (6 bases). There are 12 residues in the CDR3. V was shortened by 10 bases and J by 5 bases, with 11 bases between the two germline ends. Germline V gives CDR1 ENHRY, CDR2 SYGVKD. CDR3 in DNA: TGTGCCACGAAACAGGGAACCGGGGAGCTGTTTTTT. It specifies CATKQGTGELFF.

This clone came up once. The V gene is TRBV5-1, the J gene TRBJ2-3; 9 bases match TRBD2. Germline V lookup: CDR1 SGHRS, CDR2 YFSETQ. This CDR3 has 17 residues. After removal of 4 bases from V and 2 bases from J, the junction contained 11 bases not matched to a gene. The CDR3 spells CASSHDRSGGPTDTQYF. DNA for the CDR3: TGCGCCAGCAGCCACGACCGCAGCGGGGGGCCCACAGATACGCAGTATTTT.

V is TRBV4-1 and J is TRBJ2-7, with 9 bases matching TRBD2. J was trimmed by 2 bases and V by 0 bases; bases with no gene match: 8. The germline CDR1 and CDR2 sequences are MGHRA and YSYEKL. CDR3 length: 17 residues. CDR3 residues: CASSQDMGTSKPYEQYF. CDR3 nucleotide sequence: TGCGCCAGCAGCCAAGATATGGGGACTAGCAAACCCTACGAGCAGTACTTC.

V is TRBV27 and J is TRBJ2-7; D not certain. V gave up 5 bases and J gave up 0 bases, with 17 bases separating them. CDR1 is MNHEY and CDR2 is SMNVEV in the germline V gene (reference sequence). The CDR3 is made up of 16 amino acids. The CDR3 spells CASSPQPPGSSYEQYF. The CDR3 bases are TGTGCCAGCAGTCCCCAACCCCCAGGAAGCTCCTACGAGCAGTACTTC.

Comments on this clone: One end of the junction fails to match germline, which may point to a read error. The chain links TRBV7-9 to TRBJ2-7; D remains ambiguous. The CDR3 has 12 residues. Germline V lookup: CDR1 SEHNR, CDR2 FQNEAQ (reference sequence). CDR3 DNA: TGTTCCAGCAGCTTACACTCTGACGAGCAGTACTTC. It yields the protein CSSSLHSDEQYF.

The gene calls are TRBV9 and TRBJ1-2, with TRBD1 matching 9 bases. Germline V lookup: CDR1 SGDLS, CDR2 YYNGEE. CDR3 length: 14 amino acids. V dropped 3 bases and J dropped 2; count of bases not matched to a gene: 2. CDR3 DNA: TGTGCCAGCAGCGAAGGGACAGGGAACTATGGCTACACCTTC. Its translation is CASSEGTGNYGYTF.

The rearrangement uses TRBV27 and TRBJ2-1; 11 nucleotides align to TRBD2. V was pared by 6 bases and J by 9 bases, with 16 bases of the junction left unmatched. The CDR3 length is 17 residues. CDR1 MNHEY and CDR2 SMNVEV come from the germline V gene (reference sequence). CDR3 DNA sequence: TGTGCCAGCAGCCTCAGTGGGGTAGCGGGAGGGGTGGGTGAGCAGTTCTTC. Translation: CASSLSGVAGGVGEQFF.

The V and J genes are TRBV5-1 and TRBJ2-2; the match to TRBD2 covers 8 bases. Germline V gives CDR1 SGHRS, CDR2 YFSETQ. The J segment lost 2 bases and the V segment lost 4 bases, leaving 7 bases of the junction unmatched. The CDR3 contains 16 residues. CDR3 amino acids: CASSQATSGNTGELFF. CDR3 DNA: TGCGCCAGCAGCCAGGCAACTAGCGGAAACACCGGGGAGCTGTTTTTT.

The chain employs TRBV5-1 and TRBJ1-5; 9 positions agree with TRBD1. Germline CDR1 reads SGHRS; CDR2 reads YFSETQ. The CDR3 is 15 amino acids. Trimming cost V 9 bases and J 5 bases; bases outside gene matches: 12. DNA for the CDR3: TGCGCCAACCCTTATACAGGGGGCGAAGATCAGCCCCAGCATTTT. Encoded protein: CANPYTGGEDQPQHF.

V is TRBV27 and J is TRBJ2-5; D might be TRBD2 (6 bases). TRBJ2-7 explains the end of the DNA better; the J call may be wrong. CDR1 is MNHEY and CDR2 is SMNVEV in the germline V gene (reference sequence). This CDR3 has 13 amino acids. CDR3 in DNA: TGTGCCACCCGATTAGCGGACTCCTACGAGCAGTACTTC. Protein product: CATRLADSYEQYF.

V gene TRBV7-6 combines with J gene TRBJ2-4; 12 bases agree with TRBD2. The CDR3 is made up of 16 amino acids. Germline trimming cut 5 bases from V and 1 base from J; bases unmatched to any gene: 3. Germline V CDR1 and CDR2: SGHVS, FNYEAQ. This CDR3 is CASSPTSGSAKNIQYF. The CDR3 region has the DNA TGTGCCAGCAGCCCGACTAGCGGGAGTGCCAAAAACATTCAGTACTTC.

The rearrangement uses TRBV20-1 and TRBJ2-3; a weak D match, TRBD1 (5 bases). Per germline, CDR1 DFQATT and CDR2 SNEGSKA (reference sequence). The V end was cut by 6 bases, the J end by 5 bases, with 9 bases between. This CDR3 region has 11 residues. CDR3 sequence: CSAGAGDTQYF. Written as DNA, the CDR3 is TGCAGTGCAGGGGCCGGAGATACGCAGTATTTT.

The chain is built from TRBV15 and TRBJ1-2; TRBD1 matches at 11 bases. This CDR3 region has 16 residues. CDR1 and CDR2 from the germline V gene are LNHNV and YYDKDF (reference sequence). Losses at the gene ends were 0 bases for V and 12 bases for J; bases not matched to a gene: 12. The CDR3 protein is CATSRDDLGTGGRDTF. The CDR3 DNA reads TGTGCCACCAGCAGAGACGACCTTGGGACAGGGGGTAGAGACACCTTC.

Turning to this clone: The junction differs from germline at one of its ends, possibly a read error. As DNA, the CDR3 is TGCGCCAGCAGCCAGAGTGTCCACGGGTGCTTT. This sequence encodes CASSQSVHGCF. J is TRBJ1-6 and V is TRBV4-1; no clear D. Germline values: CDR1 MGHRA, CDR2 YSYEKL. This CDR3 is built from 11 residues.

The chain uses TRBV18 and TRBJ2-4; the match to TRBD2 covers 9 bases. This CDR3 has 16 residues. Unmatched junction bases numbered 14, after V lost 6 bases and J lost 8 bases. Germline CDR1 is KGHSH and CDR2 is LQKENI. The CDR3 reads CASSPKAGGQVDIQYF. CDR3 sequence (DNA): TGTGCCAGCTCCCCGAAAGCGGGAGGTCAGGTGGACATTCAGTACTTC.

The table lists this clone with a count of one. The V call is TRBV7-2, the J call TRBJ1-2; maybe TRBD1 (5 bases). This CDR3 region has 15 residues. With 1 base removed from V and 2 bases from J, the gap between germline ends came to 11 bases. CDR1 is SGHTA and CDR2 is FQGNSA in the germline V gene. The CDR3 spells CASSLDWQGNYGYTF. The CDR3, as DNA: TGTGCCAGCAGCTTAGATTGGCAGGGAAACTATGGCTACACCTTC.